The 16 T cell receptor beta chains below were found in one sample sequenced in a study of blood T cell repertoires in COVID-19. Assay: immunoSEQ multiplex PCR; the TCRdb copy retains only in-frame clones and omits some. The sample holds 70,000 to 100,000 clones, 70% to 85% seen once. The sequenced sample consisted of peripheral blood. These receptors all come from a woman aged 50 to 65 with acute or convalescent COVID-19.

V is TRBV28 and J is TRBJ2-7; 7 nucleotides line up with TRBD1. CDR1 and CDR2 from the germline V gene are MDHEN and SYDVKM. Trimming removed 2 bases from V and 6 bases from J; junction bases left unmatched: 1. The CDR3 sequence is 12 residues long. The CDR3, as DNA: TGTGCCAGCAGTTTAGCAGGGGGCGAGCAGTACTTC. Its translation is CASSLAGGEQYF.

DNA for the CDR3: TGTGCCAGCAGCTTCCGGGGACTAGCGGGGGAGTACACAGATACGCAGTATTTT. Residues: CASSFRGLAGEYTDTQYF. The V and J genes are TRBV7-9 and TRBJ2-3, with 14 nucleotides matching TRBD2. V trimming: 3 bases; J trimming: 2 bases; junction bases outside the gene matches: 7. CDR3 length equals 18 residues. Germline CDR1 SEHNR, CDR2 FQNEAQ (reference sequence).

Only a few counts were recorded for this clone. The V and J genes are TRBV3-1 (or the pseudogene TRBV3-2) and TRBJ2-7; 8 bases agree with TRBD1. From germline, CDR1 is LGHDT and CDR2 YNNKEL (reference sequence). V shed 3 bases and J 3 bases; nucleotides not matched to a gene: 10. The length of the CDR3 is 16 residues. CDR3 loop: CASSHDAQGALYEQYF. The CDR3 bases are TGTGCCAGCAGCCATGACGCCCAGGGGGCCCTCTACGAGCAGTACTTC.

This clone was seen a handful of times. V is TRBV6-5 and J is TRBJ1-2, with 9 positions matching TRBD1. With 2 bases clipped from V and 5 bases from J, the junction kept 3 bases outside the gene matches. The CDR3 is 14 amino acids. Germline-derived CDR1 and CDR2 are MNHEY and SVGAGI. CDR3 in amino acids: CASSYQDRGYGYTF. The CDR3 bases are TGTGCCAGCAGTTACCAGGACAGGGGATATGGCTACACCTTC.

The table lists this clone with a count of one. Here the CDR3 DNA reads TGTGCCAGCAGCTCCCCTCCCCTGACAGGGGCCTACGAGCAGTACTTC. Its translation: CASSSPPLTGAYEQYF. This chain joins TRBV7-2 and TRBJ2-7; 8 bases are shared with TRBD1. V gave up 4 bases and J gave up 2 bases; unmatched junction bases: 10. CDR3 length equals 16 residues. Germline V gene sequence: CDR1 SGHTA, CDR2 FQGNSA.

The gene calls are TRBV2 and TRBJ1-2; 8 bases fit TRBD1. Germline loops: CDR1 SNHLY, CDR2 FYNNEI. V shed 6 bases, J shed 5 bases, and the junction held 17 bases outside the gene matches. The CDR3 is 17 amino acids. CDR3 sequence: CASSERLGTGEGYGYTF. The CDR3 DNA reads TGTGCCAGCAGCGAAAGATTAGGGACAGGCGAGGGGTATGGCTACACCTTC.

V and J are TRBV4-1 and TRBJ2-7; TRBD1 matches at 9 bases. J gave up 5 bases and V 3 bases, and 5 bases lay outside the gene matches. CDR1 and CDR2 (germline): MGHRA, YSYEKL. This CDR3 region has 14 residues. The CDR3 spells CASSQGQGPNEQYF. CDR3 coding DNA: TGCGCCAGCAGCCAGGGACAGGGTCCCAACGAGCAGTACTTC.

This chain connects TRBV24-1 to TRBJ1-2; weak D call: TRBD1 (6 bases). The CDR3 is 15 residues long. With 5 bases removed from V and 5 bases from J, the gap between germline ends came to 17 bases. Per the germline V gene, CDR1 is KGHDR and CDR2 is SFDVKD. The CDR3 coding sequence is TGTGCCACCAGTGGATCCGGGACGGACAGTTATGGCTACACCTTC. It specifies CATSGSGTDSYGYTF.

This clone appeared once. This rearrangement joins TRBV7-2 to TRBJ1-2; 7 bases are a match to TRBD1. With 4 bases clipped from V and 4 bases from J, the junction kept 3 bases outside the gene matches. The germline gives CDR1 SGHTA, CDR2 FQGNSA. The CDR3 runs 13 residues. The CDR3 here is CASSSRTGYGYTF. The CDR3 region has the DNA TGTGCCAGCAGCTCCCGGACAGGCTATGGCTACACCTTC. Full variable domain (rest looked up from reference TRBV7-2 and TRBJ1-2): GAGVSQSPSNKVTEKGKDVELRCDPISGHTALYWYRQSLGQGLEFLIYFQGNSAPDKSGLPSDRFSAERTGGSVSTLTIQRTQQEDSAVYLCASSSRTGYGYTFGSGTRLTVV.

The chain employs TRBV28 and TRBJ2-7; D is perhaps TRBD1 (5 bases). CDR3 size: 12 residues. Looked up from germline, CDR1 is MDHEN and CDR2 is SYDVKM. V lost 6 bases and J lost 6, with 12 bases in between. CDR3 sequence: CASRSAGREQYF. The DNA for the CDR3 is TGTGCCAGCAGAAGCGCAGGGCGCGAGCAGTACTTC.

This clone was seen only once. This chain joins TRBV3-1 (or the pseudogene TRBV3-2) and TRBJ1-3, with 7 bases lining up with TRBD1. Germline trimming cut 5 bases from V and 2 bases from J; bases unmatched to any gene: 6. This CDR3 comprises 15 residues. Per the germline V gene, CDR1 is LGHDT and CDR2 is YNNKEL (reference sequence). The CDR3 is CASSSFRGPGNTIYF. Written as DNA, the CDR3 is TGTGCCAGCAGCTCCTTTAGGGGGCCTGGAAACACCATATATTTT.

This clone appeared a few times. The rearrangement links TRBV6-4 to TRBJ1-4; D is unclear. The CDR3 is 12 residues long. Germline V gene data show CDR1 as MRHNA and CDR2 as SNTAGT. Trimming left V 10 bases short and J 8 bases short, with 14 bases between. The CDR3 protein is CAIIGPGEKLFF. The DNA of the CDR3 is TGTGCCATCATCGGCCCGGGGGAAAAACTGTTTTTT.

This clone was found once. CDR3: CASSFQGGGTEAFF. Here the CDR3 DNA reads TGCGCCAGCAGCTTCCAGGGAGGCGGCACTGAAGCTTTCTTT. The chain employs TRBV5-1 and TRBJ1-1, with D perhaps TRBD1 (5 bases). CDR3 length equals 14 residues. Trimming took 2 bases from V and 4 from J, leaving 12 bases between them. Per germline, CDR1 SGHRS and CDR2 YFSETQ.

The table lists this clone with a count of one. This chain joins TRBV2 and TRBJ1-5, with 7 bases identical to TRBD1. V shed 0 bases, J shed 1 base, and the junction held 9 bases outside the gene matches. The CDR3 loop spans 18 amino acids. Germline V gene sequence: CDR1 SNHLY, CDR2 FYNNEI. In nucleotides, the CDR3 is TGTGCCAGCAGTGAAGCGGTAGACAGGGCAGAAAGCAATCAGCCCCAGCATTTT. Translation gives CASSEAVDRAESNQPQHF.

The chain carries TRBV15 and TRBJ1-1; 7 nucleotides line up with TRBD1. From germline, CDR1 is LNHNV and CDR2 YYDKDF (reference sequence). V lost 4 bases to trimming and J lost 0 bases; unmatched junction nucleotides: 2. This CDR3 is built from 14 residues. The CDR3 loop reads CATSMGQMNTEAFF. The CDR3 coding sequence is TGTGCCACCAGCATGGGACAGATGAACACTGAAGCTTTCTTT.

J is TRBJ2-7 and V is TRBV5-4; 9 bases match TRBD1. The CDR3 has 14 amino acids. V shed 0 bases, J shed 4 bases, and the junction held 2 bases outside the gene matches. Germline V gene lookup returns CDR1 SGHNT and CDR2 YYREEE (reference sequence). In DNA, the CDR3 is TGTGCCAGCAGCTTGGTTGACAGGGGGTACGAGCAGTACTTC. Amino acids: CASSLVDRGYEQYF.